The rows below give T cell receptor beta chains drawn from one sample of a study of early T cells in non-severe SARS-CoV-2 infection. From the 5' RACE reads, TCRdb called clonotypes with MiXCR, one entry per CDR3 protein. This sample carries approximately 69,000 distinct CDR3 sequences, 11% of them seen once, and the ten largest clones take roughly 5.8%. The specimen was whole blood, collected at baseline. These receptors were taken from an adult who was a healthcare worker with PCR-confirmed SARS-CoV-2 infection or an uninfected control (not recorded which). Each CDR3 is given without its conserved first and last residue.

ASSLGSGTSGADTQY,TRBV7-3,TRBJ2-3
ASSPKVAQNEQF,TRBV4-3,TRBJ2-1
ASSLAPSAGANVLT,TRBV27,TRBJ2-6
ASSYEPVGYT,TRBV6-6,TRBJ1-2
ASSFRTVQATQY,TRBV7-2,TRBJ2-3
AWSTKTAQFSYEQY,TRBV30,TRBJ2-7
ASSLAVGVAPGEQY,TRBV5-1,TRBJ2-7
ASLGIGTPRYTQY,TRBV6-2/TRBV6-3,TRBJ2-3
SAETGNEQF,TRBV29-1,TRBJ2-1
ASRSLGAFYNEQF,TRBV12-3/TRBV12-4,TRBJ2-1
ASSVGTETYGYT,TRBV9,TRBJ1-2
ASSPTPDTQY,TRBV12-3/TRBV12-4,TRBJ2-3
ASSVAGTTQETQY,TRBV9,TRBJ2-5
SVSVTGPNTGELF,TRBV29-1,TRBJ2-2
ASQGQRDQPQH,TRBV12-5,TRBJ1-5
SVEDRGGYT,TRBV29-1,TRBJ1-2
ASEPGRAGGTEAF,TRBV18,TRBJ1-1
ASTPPGSRTQY,TRBV12-3/TRBV12-4,TRBJ2-3
AILRADEQF,TRBV10-3,TRBJ2-1
SATRGYNQPQH,TRBV20-1,TRBJ1-5
ASSFGAGYNEQF,TRBV12-3/TRBV12-4,TRBJ2-1
ASSNTGELF,TRBV5-1,TRBJ2-2
ASSLQSRPDTQY,TRBV7-9,TRBJ2-3
ASSPKVGAGAG,TRBV7-9,TRBJ2-4
SARVAFQGYNEQF,TRBV20-1,TRBJ2-1
ASSFLETAYEQY,TRBV7-2,TRBJ2-7
ASSSGTGADTQY,TRBV5-1,TRBJ2-3
ASSVPTGTGANVLT,TRBV9,TRBJ2-6
ASSVGAENEKLF,TRBV9,TRBJ1-4
ASGLVITDRGGYEQY,TRBV12-5,TRBJ2-7
ASSGQNYGYT,TRBV6-1,TRBJ1-2